The 30 T cell receptor beta chains presented below share a single source sample, sequenced in a study of neoadjuvant anti-PD-1 for oral cavity cancer. Time point defined: after neoadjuvant nivolumab, at surgical resection. The data were produced by immunoSEQ multiplex PCR, yet TCRdb's version contains in-frame clones alone and is incomplete. In the table there are roughly 14,000 clones, 60% to 80% of which are singletons. Sequencing was performed on PBMCs, taken after nivolumab (anti-PD-1) treatment. The receptor set was obtained from a person aged 35-79 years with oral cavity squamous cell carcinoma.

The genes are TRBV19 and TRBJ2-1; D is uncertain. CDR3 length equals 13 residues. Germline assignment: CDR1 LNHDA and CDR2 SQIVND (reference sequence). Trimming left V 3 bases short and J 6 bases short, with 9 bases between. In DNA form, the CDR3 reads TGTGCCAGTAGTATGGCACAGCTCAATGAGCAGTTCTTC. Translation gives CASSMAQLNEQFF.

This chain uses TRBV4-1 with TRBJ2-1, with 7 bases that match TRBD1. The V gene end was trimmed by 3 bases and the J gene end by 2 bases; junction bases not matched to a gene: 7. The CDR3 is made up of 16 amino acids. Germline CDR1 is MGHRA and CDR2 is YSYEKL. The CDR3 sequence: CASSQGWDSTYNEQFF. For the CDR3, the DNA is TGCGCCAGCAGCCAGGGATGGGACAGTACCTACAATGAGCAGTTCTTC.

The chain is built from TRBV13 and TRBJ2-5, with 10 bases identical to TRBD2. The CDR3 has 16 amino acids. The ends lost 5 bases at V and 5 bases at J; junction bases unmatched: 11. Germline V CDR1 and CDR2: PRHDT, FYEKMQ (reference sequence). The CDR3 protein is CASSPRSGGDWETQYF. The CDR3 DNA sequence: TGTGCCAGCAGCCCTAGAAGCGGGGGGGACTGGGAGACCCAGTACTTC.

The V and J genes are TRBV7-9 and TRBJ1-1; 8 bases are a match to TRBD1. The germline gives CDR1 SEHNR, CDR2 FQNEAQ (reference sequence). V was pared by 5 bases and J by 5 bases, with 10 bases of the junction left unmatched. The length of the CDR3 is 15 residues. DNA of the CDR3: TGTGCCAGCAGCCCAACTCAGGGGGCGAAAACTGAAGCTTTCTTT. Translation gives CASSPTQGAKTEAFF.

This clone appeared a single time. The chain couples TRBV7-8 to TRBJ2-1; TRBD1 matches 7 bases. Germline CDR1 is SGHVS and CDR2 is FQNEAQ. The ends lost 5 bases at V and 10 bases at J; junction bases unmatched: 8. The CDR3 totals 13 residues. This chain's CDR3 is CASSISTGLEQFF. The CDR3 nucleotides are TGTGCCAGCAGCATTTCGACAGGGTTAGAGCAGTTCTTC.

The chain links TRBV5-1 to TRBJ1-1; D is ambiguous. In germline, CDR1 is SGHRS, CDR2 YFSETQ. The CDR3 consists of 13 residues. Trimming shortened V by 0 bases and J by 6 bases, and 9 bases separated the two germline ends. CDR3: CASSLAGVAEAFF. Here the CDR3 DNA reads TGCGCCAGCAGCTTGGCCGGAGTCGCTGAAGCTTTCTTT.

This clone was seen a single time. The junction and the germline gene differ at one end; a read error may be behind it. This chain links TRBV6-1 with TRBJ2-4; 7 nucleotides align to TRBD1. Germline V lookup: CDR1 MNHNS, CDR2 SASEGT. CDR3 length: 12 amino acids. The CDR3 nucleotides are TGTGCCAGCAGAGAAGGGGGCGACATTCAGTACTTC. This gives the protein CASREGGDIQYF.

The chain uses TRBV6-5 and TRBJ2-1, with TRBD2 matching over 10 bases. Germline CDR1 MNHEY, CDR2 SVGAGI. The CDR3 extends over 13 amino acids. J was trimmed by 16 bases and V by 6 bases; bases with no gene match: 12. This CDR3 reads CASSNFPTSGAFF. In DNA form, the CDR3 reads TGTGCCAGCAGCAATTTTCCTACTAGCGGGGCCTTCTTC.

CDR3 sequence: CASSKAHKANTEAFF. CDR3 in DNA: TGTGCCAGCAGCAAAGCGCATAAGGCGAACACTGAAGCTTTCTTT. The V gene is TRBV21-1, the J gene TRBJ1-1. TRBV21-1 is assigned pseudogene status. There are 15 residues in the CDR3.

This clone was counted a single time. The V and J genes are TRBV21-1 and TRBJ1-5. TRBV21-1 is flagged as a pseudogene. The CDR3 totals 14 residues. The CDR3 nucleotides read TGTGCCAGCAGCAGGGGGGTCCTTAATCAGCCCCAGCATTTT. This encodes CASSRGVLNQPQHF.

Here the CDR3 DNA reads TGTGCCAGCAAGGAGTATAGCACAGATACGCAGTATTTT. As protein: CASKEYSTDTQYF. V usage is TRBV7-2 and J usage is TRBJ2-3; D gene unclear. Deletions cut 7 bases from V and 0 bases from J, with 8 bases between. The germline CDR1 and CDR2 sequences are SGHTA and FQGNSA. The CDR3 totals 13 residues. Drawing the rest from reference TRBV7-2 and TRBJ2-3, the complete variable domain is GAGVSQSPSNKVTEKGKDVELRCDPISGHTALYWYRQSLGQGLEFLIYFQGNSAPDKSGLPSDRFSAERTGGSVSTLTIQRTQQEDSAVYLCASKEYSTDTQYFGPGTRLTVL.

The rearrangement links TRBV6-6 to TRBJ2-5; either TRBD1 or TRBD2 may supply D (5 bases each). The V and J ends lost 2 bases and 5 bases respectively, with 15 bases between them. This CDR3 is built from 15 residues. Germline assignment: CDR1 MNHNY and CDR2 SVGAGI (reference sequence). In DNA form, the CDR3 reads TGTGCCAGCAGTTACGGGGCGGACTCGGGGGAGACCCAGTACTTC. This encodes CASSYGADSGETQYF.

This clone was detected a few times. This sequence joins TRBV11-2 and TRBJ1-2; tentative D call: TRBD1 (5 bases). CDR3 length equals 16 residues. V was cut by 1 base and J by 3 bases, with 15 bases left in between. Germline V lookup: CDR1 SGHAT, CDR2 FQNNGV. The CDR3 DNA is TGTGCCAGCAGCTTAGGAGTACGGGGCATTTACTATGGCTACACCTTC. It translates to CASSLGVRGIYYGYTF.

This chain uses TRBV9 with TRBJ2-7; 7 bases match TRBD1. CDR3 length: 14 amino acids. Germline V gene sequence: CDR1 SGDLS, CDR2 YYNGEE. Trimming at V came to 0 bases and at J to 5 bases, leaving 5 bases not matched to a gene. CDR3 region: CASSVGQGRNEQYF. In DNA form, the CDR3 reads TGTGCCAGCAGCGTAGGACAGGGTAGGAACGAGCAGTACTTC.

The chain couples TRBV7-8 to TRBJ2-1, with a tentative D call TRBD2 (5 bases). CDR3 size: 15 residues. The germline V gene encodes CDR1 SGHVS and CDR2 FQNEAQ. V was pared by 2 bases and J by 3 bases, with 11 bases between. The CDR3, as DNA: TGTGCCAGCAGCTTAAGGCTAGCAGTCTACAATGAGCAGTTCTTC. Amino acid sequence: CASSLRLAVYNEQFF.

The CDR3 coding sequence is TGTGCCAGCAGCCGGGAGCGATCCTACGAGCAGTACTTC. As protein: CASSRERSYEQYF. The gene calls are TRBV11-1 and TRBJ2-7; a possible D gene is TRBD2 (6 bases). Germline values: CDR1 SGHAT, CDR2 FQDESV (reference sequence). The V end was cut by 5 bases, the J end by 1 base, with 9 bases between. This CDR3 spans 13 amino acids.

The rearrangement uses TRBV11-2 and TRBJ1-1; the match to TRBD1 covers 7 bases. This CDR3 comprises 14 residues. Germline V CDR1 and CDR2: SGHAT, FQNNGV. V lost 3 bases, J lost 4 bases, and 5 bases stayed unmatched. CDR3 sequence reads: CASSFNRGSTEAFF. CDR3 bases: TGTGCCAGCAGCTTTAACAGGGGATCCACTGAAGCTTTCTTT. The full variable domain, completed using reference TRBV11-2 and TRBJ1-1, is EAGVAQSPRYKIIEKRQSVAFWCNPISGHATLYWYQQILGQGPKLLIQFQNNGVVDDSQLPKDRFSAERLKGVDSTLKIQPAKLEDSAVYLCASSFNRGSTEAFFGQGTRLTVV.

V usage is TRBV5-1 and J usage is TRBJ2-5, with TRBD2 identical over 8 bases. After removal of 3 bases from V and 5 bases from J, the junction contained 9 bases not matched to a gene. CDR3 length: 15 residues. CDR1 and CDR2 (germline): SGHRS, YFSETQ. CDR3 sequence: CASSSGNTGGETQYF. CDR3 DNA sequence: TGCGCCAGCAGCTCAGGGAACACGGGAGGGGAGACCCAGTACTTC.

J is TRBJ2-7 and V is TRBV5-1; D ambiguous. CDR3 length: 14 amino acids. Germline CDR1 SGHRS, CDR2 YFSETQ. V was trimmed by 4 bases and J by 4 bases, leaving 15 bases between them. The chain's CDR3 is CASSPMPPSYEQYF. The DNA of the CDR3 is TGCGCCAGCAGCCCGATGCCACCATCGTACGAGCAGTACTTC. Filled out from reference TRBV5-1 and TRBJ2-7, the complete variable domain reads KAGVTQTPRYLIKTRGQQVTLSCSPISGHRSVSWYQQTPGQGLQFLFEYFSETQRNKGNFPGRFSGRQFSNSRSEMNVSTLELGDSALYLCASSPMPPSYEQYFGPGTRLTVT.

The chain couples TRBV7-9 to TRBJ2-3, with D maybe TRBD2 (5 bases). Germline assignment: CDR1 SEHNR and CDR2 FQNEAQ (reference sequence). The CDR3 sequence is 13 residues long. The germline V and J ends were trimmed by 5 bases and 4 bases, with 10 bases remaining between them. CDR3: CASSPGSADTQYF. CDR3 coding DNA: TGTGCCAGCAGCCCAGGTAGCGCAGATACGCAGTATTTT.

This clone was counted only a few times. The chain links TRBV27 to TRBJ2-3; 9 bases are a match to TRBD2. Losses at the gene ends were 4 bases for V and 5 bases for J; bases not matched to a gene: 13. CDR3 length: 17 residues. The germline CDR1 and CDR2 sequences are MNHEY and SMNVEV (reference sequence). CDR3 sequence: CASSYTGGRASLDTQYF. The CDR3, as DNA: TGTGCCAGCAGTTATACTGGCGGGAGGGCCTCGTTAGATACGCAGTATTTT.

The rearrangement links TRBV27 to TRBJ2-7; 7 bases are shared with TRBD1. The trim removed 3 bases at V and 2 bases at J, leaving 7 bases unmatched. The germline V gene encodes CDR1 MNHEY and CDR2 SMNVEV (reference sequence). This CDR3 is 15 amino acids long. CDR3 DNA: TGTGCCAGCAGTTTCGGGGACGGGACAGCCTACGAGCAGTACTTC. Translating it yields CASSFGDGTAYEQYF.

The chain links TRBV7-8 to TRBJ2-7, with 7 bases fitting TRBD1. The junction had 4 bases not matched to a gene; V was cut back by 1 base and J by 4 bases. The length of the CDR3 is 14 residues. Germline-derived CDR1 and CDR2 are SGHVS and FQNEAQ. In nucleotides, the CDR3 is TGTGCCAGCAGCTTAGTCACAGGGGAGTACGAGCAGTACTTC. Its translation is CASSLVTGEYEQYF.

The V gene is TRBV6-4, the J gene TRBJ2-1; the D gene is possibly TRBD2 (6 bases). The CDR3 sequence is 16 residues long. V was cut by 4 bases and J by 2 bases, with 15 bases left in between. Germline values: CDR1 MRHNA, CDR2 SNTAGT. CDR3 loop: CASSVWASDTYNEQFF. The CDR3 nucleotides are TGTGCCAGCAGTGTGTGGGCTAGCGATACCTACAATGAGCAGTTCTTC.

This sequence joins TRBV2 and TRBJ2-1; 7 bases are shared with TRBD2. CDR1 SNHLY and CDR2 FYNNEI come from the germline V gene. The V gene end was trimmed by 11 bases and the J gene end by 6 bases; junction bases not matched to a gene: 4. The CDR3 extends over 11 amino acids. The CDR3: CASAGVNEQFF. CDR3 coding DNA: TGTGCCTCGGCGGGGGTCAATGAGCAGTTCTTC. Complete variable domain (other parts from reference TRBV2 and TRBJ2-1): EPEVTQTPSHQVTQMGQEVILRCVPISNHLYFYWYRQILGQKVEFLVSFYNNEISEKSEIFDDQFSVERPDGSNFTLKIRSTKLEDSAMYFCASAGVNEQFFGPGTRLTVL.

The CDR3 loop is CAWSTTLDPRGSAPLHF. CDR3 nucleotides: TGTGCCTGGAGTACAACGCTTGACCCCAGGGGTAGCGCACCCCTCCACTTT. The V call is TRBV30, the J call TRBJ1-6; possible D gene TRBD1, 6 bases. Germline V gene data show CDR1 as GTSNPN and CDR2 as SVGIG (reference sequence). With 2 bases removed from V and 11 bases from J, the gap between germline ends came to 25 bases. This CDR3 has 17 amino acids.

This clone was seen once. CDR3 amino acids: CATSRGLAAGVDTQYF. In DNA form, the CDR3 reads TGTGCCACCAGCAGGGGACTAGCAGCGGGGGTTGATACGCAGTATTTT. The chain joins TRBV15 to TRBJ2-3, with 9 bases matching TRBD2. Trimming took 3 bases from V and 6 from J; bases not matched to a gene: 10. The CDR3 has 16 amino acids. CDR1 and CDR2 from the germline V gene are LNHNV and YYDKDF (reference sequence).

CDR3 region: CAISDLAALSSYNEQFF. CDR3 DNA: TGTGCCATCAGTGACTTGGCAGCCCTGAGCTCCTACAATGAGCAGTTCTTC. This rearrangement joins TRBV10-3 to TRBJ2-1, with D unresolved. CDR3 length: 17 amino acids. Germline V CDR1 and CDR2: ENHRY, SYGVKD. Trimming shortened V by 3 bases and J by 0 bases, and 15 bases separated the two germline ends.

The count of this clone is one. The gene calls are TRBV4-1 and TRBJ1-2, with D maybe TRBD1 (6 bases). This CDR3 is built from 14 residues. Trimming left V 0 bases short and J 8 bases short, with 13 bases between. Germline CDR1 reads MGHRA; CDR2 reads YSYEKL. In DNA, the CDR3 is TGCGCCAGCAGCCAAGATCGGGTAGGGGGGGGCTACACCTTC. As protein: CASSQDRVGGGYTF.

The chain carries TRBV2 and TRBJ2-5; 8 bases map to TRBD1. J was trimmed by 5 bases and V by 1 base; bases with no gene match: 6. Germline V gene data show CDR1 as SNHLY and CDR2 as FYNNEI. CDR3 length: 15 residues. The chain's CDR3 is CASSEGGQAQETQYF. The CDR3 DNA reads TGTGCCAGCAGTGAAGGGGGACAGGCCCAGGAGACCCAGTACTTC. The whole variable domain, remainder taken from reference TRBV2 and TRBJ2-5, is EPEVTQTPSHQVTQMGQEVILRCVPISNHLYFYWYRQILGQKVEFLVSFYNNEISEKSEIFDDQFSVERPDGSNFTLKIRSTKLEDSAMYFCASSEGGQAQETQYFGPGTRLLVL.